Below, 18 T cell receptor beta chains from the same sample are listed, as sequenced in a study of CD8+CD57+ T cells in acquired aplastic anemia. For CDR3 and TCR beta VDJ profiling, genomic DNA was the template used. TCRdb re-called the reads with MiXCR, one entry per CDR3 protein. This table holds some 290,000 distinct CDR3 sequences, approximately 57% found once. The sample consisted of sorted CD4+, CD8+, or CD8+CD57+ T cells (not recorded which) from PBMCs. The receptors were sampled from a human donor with severe aplastic anemia or a healthy control (not recorded which).

This chain joins TRBV7-9 and TRBJ2-3; 8 bases map to TRBD2. CDR1 is SEHNR, CDR2 FQNEAQ, per germline (reference sequence). The junction had 9 bases not matched to a gene; V was cut back by 2 bases and J by 5 bases. The CDR3 totals 16 residues. CDR3 coding DNA: TGTGCCAGCAGCTTATCGGCGGGGGGAGGCGAAGATACGCAGTATTTT. Residues: CASSLSAGGGEDTQYF.

The table lists this clonotype with a few counts. The rearrangement joins TRBV20-1 to TRBJ1-1; D is ambiguous. The CDR3 has 14 amino acids. Germline V lookup: CDR1 DFQATT, CDR2 SNEGSKA (reference sequence). Trimming pared 3 bases from V and 8 bases from J, leaving 19 bases between. CDR3 sequence (DNA): TGCAGTGCTAGCAGGCAGCTACTCCTTGGAGAAGCTTTCTTT. It yields the protein CSASRQLLLGEAFF.

This clonotype was observed a single time. J is TRBJ2-7 and V is TRBV20-1; TRBD1 or TRBD2 may be the D gene (5 bases each). The germline V gene encodes CDR1 DFQATT and CDR2 SNEGSKA (reference sequence). Trimming shortened V by 6 bases and J by 1 base, and 22 bases separated the two germline ends. The CDR3 totals 16 residues. Here the CDR3 reads CSAVDRGMLGSYEQYF. In nucleotides, the CDR3 is TGCAGTGCCGTAGACCGGGGCATGTTAGGTTCCTACGAGCAGTACTTC.

The chain has TRBV25-1 and TRBJ2-7; perhaps TRBD2 as D (5 bases). The CDR3 loop spans 12 amino acids. Germline V gives CDR1 MGHDK, CDR2 SYGVNS. The CDR3 sequence is CARGLGSYEQYF. The CDR3 region has the DNA TGTGCTAGAGGGCTGGGGAGCTACGAGCAGTACTTC.

To note about this clonotype: A much larger clone lies one base from this, so it may be a read error. The J gene is TRBJ1-2, the V gene TRBV6-2 or TRBV6-3; D is perhaps TRBD1 (6 bases). The CDR3 totals 18 residues. The germline CDR1 and CDR2 sequences are MNHEY and SVGEGT. CDR3 region: CASSVPLQGGIHSLGHTF. The CDR3 bases are TGTGCCAGCAGTGTACCCCTACAGGGTGGGATCCACTCCCTTGGCCACACCTTC.

At least ten counts were recorded for this clonotype. This rearrangement joins TRBV4-2 to TRBJ2-1; D ambiguous. This CDR3 is built from 15 residues. V was clipped by 1 base and J by 3 bases, with 10 bases between them. Germline V CDR1 and CDR2: LGHNA, YNFKEQ. CDR3 sequence: CASSQVQELYNEQFF. CDR3 nucleotides: TGTGCCAGCAGCCAAGTCCAGGAACTCTACAATGAGCAGTTCTTC.

The chain recombines TRBV7-9 with TRBJ2-1; D might be TRBD1 (6 bases). The V end was cut by 5 bases, the J end by 0 bases, with 17 bases between. This CDR3 contains 17 residues. The germline gives CDR1 SEHNR, CDR2 FQNEAQ (reference sequence). The CDR3 loop reads CASSDTRDTRSYNEQFF. The CDR3 coding sequence is TGTGCCAGCAGCGACACCCGGGACACCCGCTCCTACAATGAGCAGTTCTTC.

This clonotype has just one count. Germline and junction disagree at one end, which may indicate a read error. V is TRBV28 and J is TRBJ1-4; D unresolved. CDR1 is MDHEN and CDR2 is SYDVKM in the germline V gene. The CDR3 loop spans 12 amino acids. As DNA, the CDR3 is TGTGCCAGCATGAAAGGTTTCGAAAATCTGTTTTTT. Encoded protein: CASMKGFENLFF.

At least ten counts were recorded for this clonotype. The chain employs TRBV6-5 and TRBJ2-7; D possibly corresponds to TRBD1 (5 bases). Germline CDR1 MNHEY, CDR2 SVGAGI. V gave up 5 bases and J gave up 0 bases, with 11 bases separating them. The CDR3 is 14 amino acids. DNA of the CDR3: TGTGCCAGCAGTCGACAGAGTCTCTCCTACGAGCAGTACTTC. As protein: CASSRQSLSYEQYF.

This clonotype came up a few times. The chain employs TRBV15 and TRBJ2-5, with a possible D match to TRBD2 (6 bases). The ends were cut back, 4 bases at V and 5 bases at J, with 11 bases in the middle. In germline, CDR1 is LNHNV, CDR2 YYDKDF (reference sequence). The CDR3 is made up of 13 amino acids. The CDR3 region has the DNA TGTGCCACCAGCATCCGACGGGGGGAGACCCAGTACTTC. Amino acids: CATSIRRGETQYF.

This clonotype was counted at least ten times. This sequence joins TRBV3-2 and TRBJ1-2; TRBD1 was called by the table and not checked on the DNA. TRBV3-2 constitutes a pseudogene. This CDR3 spans 15 amino acids. The CDR3 loop is CASSQDMPGIYGYTF. CDR3 DNA: TGTGCCAGCAGCCAAGATATGCCCGGAATCTATGGCTACACCTTC.

V is TRBV29-1 and J is TRBJ2-1, with 9 bases lining up with TRBD1. The CDR3 length is 14 residues. In germline, CDR1 is SQVTM, CDR2 ANQGSEA. V lost 4 bases, J lost 7 bases, and 8 bases stayed unmatched. CDR3 bases: TGCAGCGTTGTCATACAGGGGGCGCGGAATGAGCAGTTCTTC. Amino acid sequence: CSVVIQGARNEQFF.

Concerning this clonotype itself: Mismatch with germline at one junction end may stem from a read error. V usage is TRBV15 and J usage is TRBJ2-3; 10 nucleotides agree with TRBD2. Germline-derived CDR1 and CDR2 are LNHNV and YYDKDF (reference sequence). The CDR3 runs to 17 residues. Here the CDR3 reads CAASSPSGGAGTDTQYF. In DNA, the CDR3 is TGTGCCGCCAGCAGCCCGAGCGGGGGGGCCGGCACAGATACGCAGTATTTT.

The V and J genes are TRBV7-2 and TRBJ2-7; D possibly corresponds to TRBD2 (5 bases). Between the trimmed V and J ends, which lost 5 bases and 7 bases, there was a span of 12 bases. This CDR3 spans 12 amino acids. CDR1 and CDR2 from the germline V gene are SGHTA and FQGNSA. CDR3 DNA sequence: TGTGCCAGCAGCCATACAACGGGAGAGCAGTACTTC. This translates into CASSHTTGEQYF.

This clonotype has at least ten counts. CDR3 in amino acids: CASSYSGLGSSYNEQFF. For the CDR3, the DNA is TGTGCCAGCAGTTACTCGGGTCTAGGCTCCTCCTACAATGAGCAGTTCTTC. The chain joins TRBV6-2 or TRBV6-3 to TRBJ2-1; D is ambiguous. This CDR3 has 17 residues. The germline V and J ends were trimmed by 0 bases and 0 bases, with 12 bases remaining between them. Germline-derived CDR1 and CDR2 are MNHEY and SVGEGT.

At least ten counts were recorded for this clonotype. CDR3 residues: CSAYPTSGLQETQYF. CDR3 DNA sequence: TGCAGTGCCTATCCGACTAGCGGCCTCCAAGAGACCCAGTACTTC. This sequence joins TRBV20-1 and TRBJ2-5, with 9 nucleotides matching TRBD2. The CDR3 has 15 residues. V trimming: 6 bases; J trimming: 1 base; junction bases outside the gene matches: 9. Germline V gives CDR1 DFQATT, CDR2 SNEGSKA (reference sequence).

The genes are TRBV19 and TRBJ2-3; D is undetermined. CDR3 length: 15 amino acids. Germline-derived CDR1 and CDR2 are LNHDA and SQIVND (reference sequence). V was shortened by 5 bases and J by 0 bases, with 12 bases between the two germline ends. The CDR3 DNA follows: TGTGCCAGTAGTTTTGCGTTGGTAAGCACAGATACGCAGTATTTT. It yields the protein CASSFALVSTDTQYF.

This clonotype has at least ten counts. The chain combines TRBV3-1 with TRBJ1-2, with D possibly matching TRBD1 (5 bases). This CDR3 is built from 15 residues. The germline V gene encodes CDR1 LGHDT and CDR2 YNNKEL (reference sequence). V lost 6 bases and J 4 bases, leaving 18 bases between the germline ends. CDR3 sequence: CASSTSRGTRYGYTF. The CDR3 nucleotides read TGTGCCAGCAGTACAAGCCGGGGCACCCGCTATGGCTACACCTTC. Full variable domain (rest looked up from reference TRBV3-1 and TRBJ1-2): DTAVSQTPKYLVTQMGNDKSIKCEQNLGHDTMYWYKQDSKKFLKIMFSYNNKELIINETVPNRFSPKSPDKAHLNLHINSLELGDSAVYFCASSTSRGTRYGYTFGSGTRLTVV.